The rows below give T cell receptor beta chains drawn from one sample of a study of T cell responses to AZD1222 COVID-19 vaccine. The data were produced by immunoSEQ multiplex PCR, yet TCRdb's version contains in-frame clones alone and is incomplete. The repertoire has 100,000 or so clones, roughly 84% of them found once; the top ten carry roughly 5.6%. Sequencing was performed on peripheral blood, taken 28 days after the second AZD1222 dose. Receptor source: an adult who received the AZD1222 COVID-19 vaccine. The CDR3 runs from the conserved cysteine through the conserved F or W. The order of the fields is V gene, D gene, clone size, J gene, CDR3 DNA, CDR3 protein. The D gene is left open where the match is weak. Size is omitted from some rows. Given values are once, few, many or a class for expanded clones.

v_call: TRBV29-1
d_call: NA
clone_size: few
j_call: TRBJ2-1
cdr3_nt: TGCAGCGTTGAAGGGTGGAAAGACTACAATGAGCAGTTCTTC
cdr3_aa: CSVEGWKDYNEQFF

v_call: TRBV30
d_call: NA
clone_size: NA
j_call: TRBJ1-2
cdr3_nt: TGTGCCTGGACAGGGAACTATGGCTACACCTTC
cdr3_aa: CAWTGNYGYTF

v_call: TRBV27
d_call: TRBD2
clone_size: once
j_call: TRBJ2-3
cdr3_nt: TGTGCCAGCAGTACCACTAGCGGGTGGGTGACAGATACGCAGTATTTT
cdr3_aa: CASSTTSGWVTDTQYF

v_call: TRBV5-1
d_call: TRBD1
clone_size: NA
j_call: TRBJ2-5
cdr3_nt: TGCGCCAGCAGCTTGAGTCCAGGGGGAGCGGAGACCCAGTACTTC
cdr3_aa: CASSLSPGGAETQYF

v_call: TRBV5-4
d_call: TRBD1
clone_size: NA
j_call: TRBJ1-5
cdr3_nt: TGTGCCAGCAGCTTGTCGGGGACAGGCAATCAGCCCCAGCATTTT
cdr3_aa: CASSLSGTGNQPQHF

v_call: TRBV5-1
d_call: NA
clone_size: NA
j_call: TRBJ2-5
cdr3_nt: TGCGCCAGCAGCTTTCTCGGCTTCTACCAAGAGACCCAGTACTTC
cdr3_aa: CASSFLGFYQETQYF

v_call: TRBV2
d_call: NA
clone_size: NA
j_call: TRBJ1-6
cdr3_nt: TGTGCCAGCAGTGACGGGTCAGGTTCTTTTTGGTCACCCCTCCACTTT
cdr3_aa: CASSDGSGSFWSPLHF

v_call: TRBV11-2
d_call: TRBD1
clone_size: NA
j_call: TRBJ1-1
cdr3_nt: TGTGCCAGCAGCTACGGACAGGGCGGTTTGGCTTTCTTT
cdr3_aa: CASSYGQGGLAFF

v_call: TRBV7-8
d_call: TRBD2
clone_size: NA
j_call: TRBJ2-7
cdr3_nt: TGTGCCAGCAGCTTAGCCCCCGCGGGGGGGTACGAGCAGTACTTC
cdr3_aa: CASSLAPAGGYEQYF

v_call: TRBV7-8
d_call: NA
clone_size: NA
j_call: TRBJ1-1
cdr3_nt: TGTGCCAGCAGCTTAGGAAGTGATCGGACTGAAGCTTTCTTT
cdr3_aa: CASSLGSDRTEAFF

v_call: TRBV6-1
d_call: NA
clone_size: NA
j_call: TRBJ2-7
cdr3_nt: TGTGCCAGCAGTGAAGAGCAGGGAAACCCCTACGAGCAGTACTTC
cdr3_aa: CASSEEQGNPYEQYF

v_call: TRBV2
d_call: TRBD1
clone_size: NA
j_call: TRBJ1-1
cdr3_nt: TGTGCCAGCAGAACAGGGGGCACTGAAGCTTTCTTT
cdr3_aa: CASRTGGTEAFF

v_call: TRBV3-1/TRBV3-2
d_call: TRBD2
clone_size: NA
j_call: TRBJ2-5
cdr3_nt: TGTGCCAGCACCGCCGGGGCCGGGAGGCGGGAGACCCAGTACTTC
cdr3_aa: CASTAGAGRRETQYF

v_call: TRBV3-1/TRBV3-2
d_call: NA
clone_size: NA
j_call: TRBJ2-3
cdr3_nt: TGTGCCAGCAGCTCACCATACCGTTTCCTAGGCACAGATACGCAGTATTTT
cdr3_aa: CASSSPYRFLGTDTQYF

v_call: TRBV6-5
d_call: NA
clone_size: NA
j_call: TRBJ2-7
cdr3_nt: TGTGCCAGCAGTTACTCAGGGACGGCCCTCTACGAGCAGTACTTC
cdr3_aa: CASSYSGTALYEQYF

v_call: TRBV6-1
d_call: NA
clone_size: once
j_call: TRBJ1-2
cdr3_nt: TGTGCCAGCAGTGAAGGACCAGGGAACTATGGCTACACCTTC
cdr3_aa: CASSEGPGNYGYTF

v_call: TRBV7-8
d_call: TRBD1
clone_size: few
j_call: TRBJ2-1
cdr3_nt: TGTGCCAGCAGCAGGACAGGGGATATCTCCTACAATGAGCAGTTCTTC
cdr3_aa: CASSRTGDISYNEQFF

v_call: TRBV7-2
d_call: NA
clone_size: NA
j_call: TRBJ1-2
cdr3_nt: TGTGCCAGCAGCTTGTTCCCCCCCGGACAGAACAACTATGGCTACACCTTC
cdr3_aa: CASSLFPPGQNNYGYTF

v_call: TRBV6-4
d_call: NA
clone_size: once
j_call: TRBJ1-6
cdr3_nt: TGTGCCAGCAGTGAGGGCCGGGGTTCACCCCTCCACTTT
cdr3_aa: CASSEGRGSPLHF

v_call: TRBV7-8
d_call: NA
clone_size: NA
j_call: TRBJ2-3
cdr3_nt: TGTGCCAGCAGCTTAGAACTATCCCGGGATACGCAGTATTTT
cdr3_aa: CASSLELSRDTQYF

v_call: TRBV7-2
d_call: NA
clone_size: NA
j_call: TRBJ2-7
cdr3_nt: TGTGCCAGCAGCTTATCCAGGACGAGTTGGGAGCAGTACTTC
cdr3_aa: CASSLSRTSWEQYF

v_call: TRBV27
d_call: TRBD1
clone_size: NA
j_call: TRBJ2-2
cdr3_nt: TGTGCCAGCACGGACAGGGTGGACACCGGGGAGCTGTTTTTT
cdr3_aa: CASTDRVDTGELFF

v_call: TRBV10-1
d_call: NA
clone_size: NA
j_call: TRBJ2-3
cdr3_nt: TGCGCCAGCAGTGACCTCCGGACAGCATCCACAGATACGCAGTATTTT
cdr3_aa: CASSDLRTASTDTQYF

v_call: TRBV4-1
d_call: NA
clone_size: NA
j_call: TRBJ2-3
cdr3_nt: TGCGCCAGCAGCCACTCCTTTCAAAGTCACACAGATACGCAGTATTTT
cdr3_aa: CASSHSFQSHTDTQYF

v_call: TRBV7-3
d_call: TRBD1
clone_size: NA
j_call: TRBJ2-2
cdr3_nt: TGTGCCAGCAGCCCCGACAGGGCTAACACCGGGGAGCTGTTTTTT
cdr3_aa: CASSPDRANTGELFF

v_call: TRBV7-8
d_call: NA
clone_size: NA
j_call: TRBJ1-4
cdr3_nt: TGTGCCAGCAGCGCCGACCCGGGCGGCAAAACTAATGAAAAACTGTTTTTT
cdr3_aa: CASSADPGGKTNEKLFF

v_call: TRBV7-3
d_call: NA
clone_size: NA
j_call: TRBJ2-1
cdr3_nt: TGTGCCAGCAGCCCGCAGGCAGACAATGAGCAGTTCTTC
cdr3_aa: CASSPQADNEQFF

v_call: TRBV28
d_call: TRBD1
clone_size: NA
j_call: TRBJ2-1
cdr3_nt: TGTGCCAGCAGTTCCACGACAGGGCACCCGAGCTCCTACAATGAGCAGTTCTTC
cdr3_aa: CASSSTTGHPSSYNEQFF

v_call: TRBV6-2/TRBV6-3
d_call: NA
clone_size: once
j_call: TRBJ2-5
cdr3_nt: TGTGCCAGCAGCGCCCGGTCGACCCAGTACTTC
cdr3_aa: CASSARSTQYF

v_call: TRBV6-4
d_call: NA
clone_size: NA
j_call: TRBJ1-3
cdr3_nt: TGTGCCAGCAGAGTGTCTGGAAACACCATATATTTT
cdr3_aa: CASRVSGNTIYF

v_call: TRBV2
d_call: NA
clone_size: NA
j_call: TRBJ1-2
cdr3_nt: TGTGCCAGCAGCTCCGGCCCAGGGCTCTATGGCTACACCTTC
cdr3_aa: CASSSGPGLYGYTF

v_call: TRBV4-2
d_call: NA
clone_size: NA
j_call: TRBJ2-2
cdr3_nt: TGTGCCAGCAGCCAAGAAGCTGACGGGAACACCGGGGAGCTGTTTTTT
cdr3_aa: CASSQEADGNTGELFF

v_call: TRBV11-2
d_call: NA
clone_size: NA
j_call: TRBJ1-3
cdr3_nt: TGTGCCAGCAGCTTAGGCAGTTCTGGAAACACCATATATTTT
cdr3_aa: CASSLGSSGNTIYF

v_call: TRBV9
d_call: NA
clone_size: NA
j_call: TRBJ2-2
cdr3_nt: TGTGCCAGCAGCGTACAGGGGGGGCCCACCGGGGAGCTGTTTTTT
cdr3_aa: CASSVQGGPTGELFF

v_call: TRBV5-1
d_call: NA
clone_size: NA
j_call: TRBJ2-5
cdr3_nt: TGCGCCAGCAGCCCGGGTAGGGGCGGAGAGACCCAGTACTTC
cdr3_aa: CASSPGRGGETQYF

v_call: TRBV5-4
d_call: NA
clone_size: once
j_call: TRBJ2-1
cdr3_nt: TGTGCCAGCAGCTTAGGGGGTCCGAGGGCGGGAGCGGGTCCCAATGAGCAGTTCTTC
cdr3_aa: CASSLGGPRAGAGPNEQFF

v_call: TRBV28
d_call: TRBD1
clone_size: NA
j_call: TRBJ2-5
cdr3_nt: TGTGCCAGCAGTGCCGGACAGGGACTTCACGAGACCCAGTACTTC
cdr3_aa: CASSAGQGLHETQYF

v_call: TRBV28
d_call: NA
clone_size: few
j_call: TRBJ1-6
cdr3_nt: TGTGCCAGCAGTCCGTGGCAGCCTAATTCACCCCTCCACTTT
cdr3_aa: CASSPWQPNSPLHF

v_call: TRBV4-2
d_call: NA
clone_size: NA
j_call: TRBJ1-3
cdr3_nt: TGTGCCAGCAGCCAAGTCGGTTACGTAGGGTACTCTGGAAACACCATATATTTT
cdr3_aa: CASSQVGYVGYSGNTIYF

v_call: TRBV18
d_call: NA
clone_size: once
j_call: TRBJ2-5
cdr3_nt: TGTGCCAGCTCACCACCGCAGACTCGGGGAGAGACCCAGTACTTC
cdr3_aa: CASSPPQTRGETQYF

v_call: TRBV27
d_call: NA
clone_size: NA
j_call: TRBJ1-6
cdr3_nt: TGTGCCAGCAGTTTATCTGGGCAGGGACCTTATTCACCCCTCCACTTT
cdr3_aa: CASSLSGQGPYSPLHF

v_call: TRBV2
d_call: NA
clone_size: NA
j_call: TRBJ1-2
cdr3_nt: TGTGCCAGCAGGCTGGGACGAGGGGATGGCTACACCTTC
cdr3_aa: CASRLGRGDGYTF

v_call: TRBV7-2
d_call: TRBD1
clone_size: NA
j_call: TRBJ1-2
cdr3_nt: TGTGCCAGCAGCTCGGGACAGGGGTATGGCTACACCTTC
cdr3_aa: CASSSGQGYGYTF

v_call: TRBV6-2/TRBV6-3
d_call: NA
clone_size: NA
j_call: TRBJ2-5
cdr3_nt: TGTGCCAGCAGTTACCCTATAGAGACCCAGTACTTC
cdr3_aa: CASSYPIETQYF

v_call: TRBV9
d_call: TRBD2
clone_size: NA
j_call: TRBJ2-3
cdr3_nt: TGTGCCAGCAGCCCGGGACTAGCGGTAGATACGCAGTATTTT
cdr3_aa: CASSPGLAVDTQYF

v_call: TRBV2
d_call: TRBD1
clone_size: NA
j_call: TRBJ1-6
cdr3_nt: TGTGCCAGCAGCTTATCTAACAGGGGGGAATATAATTCACCCCTCCACTTT
cdr3_aa: CASSLSNRGEYNSPLHF

v_call: TRBV6-5
d_call: NA
clone_size: NA
j_call: TRBJ1-1
cdr3_nt: TGTGCCAGCAGTTGGACAGAGAACACTGAAGCTTTCTTT
cdr3_aa: CASSWTENTEAFF

v_call: TRBV6-2/TRBV6-3
d_call: TRBD2
clone_size: NA
j_call: TRBJ2-1
cdr3_nt: TGTGCCAGCAGTTACCAGGGACTAGTTTCCTACAATGAGCAGTTCTTC
cdr3_aa: CASSYQGLVSYNEQFF

v_call: TRBV5-8
d_call: TRBD1
clone_size: NA
j_call: TRBJ2-7
cdr3_nt: TGTGCCAGCAGCTCGGACAGGGCCCATCTCTACGAGCAGTACTTC
cdr3_aa: CASSSDRAHLYEQYF

v_call: TRBV11-2
d_call: NA
clone_size: NA
j_call: TRBJ1-2
cdr3_nt: TGTGCCAGCAGCTACGGCCCGGAAGCAAATGGCTACACCTTC
cdr3_aa: CASSYGPEANGYTF

v_call: TRBV6-5
d_call: TRBD1
clone_size: NA
j_call: TRBJ1-5
cdr3_nt: TGTGCCAGCAGCGGCGGGACAGGAGGCAATCAGCCCCAGCATTTT
cdr3_aa: CASSGGTGGNQPQHF